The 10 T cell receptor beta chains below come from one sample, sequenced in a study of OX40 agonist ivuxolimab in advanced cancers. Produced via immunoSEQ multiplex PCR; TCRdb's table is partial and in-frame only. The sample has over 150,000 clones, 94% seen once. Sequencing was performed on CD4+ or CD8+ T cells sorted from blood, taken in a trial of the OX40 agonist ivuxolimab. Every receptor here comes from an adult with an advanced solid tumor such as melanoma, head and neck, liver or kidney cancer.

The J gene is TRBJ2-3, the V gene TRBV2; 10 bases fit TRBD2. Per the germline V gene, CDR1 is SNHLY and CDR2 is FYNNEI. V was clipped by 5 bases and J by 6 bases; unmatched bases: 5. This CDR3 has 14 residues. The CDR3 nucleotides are TGTGCCAGCAGTACTAGCGGGGTTGTGGATACGCAGTATTTT. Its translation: CASSTSGVVDTQYF.

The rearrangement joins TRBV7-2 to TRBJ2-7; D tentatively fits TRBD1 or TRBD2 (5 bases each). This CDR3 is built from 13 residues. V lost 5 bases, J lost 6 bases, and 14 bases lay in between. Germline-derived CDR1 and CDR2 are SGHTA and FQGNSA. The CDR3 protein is CASSQGPGGEQYF. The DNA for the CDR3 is TGTGCCAGCAGCCAGGGCCCTGGGGGCGAGCAGTACTTC.

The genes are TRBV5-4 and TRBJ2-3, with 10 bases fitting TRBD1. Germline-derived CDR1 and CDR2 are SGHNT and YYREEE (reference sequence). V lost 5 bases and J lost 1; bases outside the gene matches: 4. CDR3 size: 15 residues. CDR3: CASSRDRGRTDTQYF. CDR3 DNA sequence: TGTGCCAGCAGTAGGGACAGGGGACGCACAGATACGCAGTATTTT.

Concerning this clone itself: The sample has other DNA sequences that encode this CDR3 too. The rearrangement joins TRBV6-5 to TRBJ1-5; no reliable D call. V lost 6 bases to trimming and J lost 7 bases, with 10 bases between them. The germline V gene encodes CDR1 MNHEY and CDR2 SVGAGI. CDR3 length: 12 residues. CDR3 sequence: CASSRGGQPQHF. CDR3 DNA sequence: TGTGCCAGCAGCCGGGGAGGGCAGCCCCAGCATTTT.

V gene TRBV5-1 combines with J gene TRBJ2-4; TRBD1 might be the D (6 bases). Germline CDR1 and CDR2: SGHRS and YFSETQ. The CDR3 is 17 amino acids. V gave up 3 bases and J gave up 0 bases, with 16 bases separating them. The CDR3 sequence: CASSSKGTSLAKNIQYF. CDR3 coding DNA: TGCGCCAGCAGCTCCAAGGGGACATCCTTAGCCAAAAACATTCAGTACTTC.

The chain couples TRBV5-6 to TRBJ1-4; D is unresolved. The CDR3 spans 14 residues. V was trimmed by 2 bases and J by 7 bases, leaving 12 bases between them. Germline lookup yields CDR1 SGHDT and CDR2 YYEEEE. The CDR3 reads CASSFTTPGEKLFF. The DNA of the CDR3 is TGTGCCAGCAGCTTTACGACCCCCGGTGAAAAACTGTTTTTT.

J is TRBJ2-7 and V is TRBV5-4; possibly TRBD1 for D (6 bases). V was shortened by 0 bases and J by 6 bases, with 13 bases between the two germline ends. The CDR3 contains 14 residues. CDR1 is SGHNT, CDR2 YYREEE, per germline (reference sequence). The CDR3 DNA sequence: TGTGCCAGCAGCTTGGGGAGACAGGATGGCGAGCAGTACTTC. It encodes CASSLGRQDGEQYF.

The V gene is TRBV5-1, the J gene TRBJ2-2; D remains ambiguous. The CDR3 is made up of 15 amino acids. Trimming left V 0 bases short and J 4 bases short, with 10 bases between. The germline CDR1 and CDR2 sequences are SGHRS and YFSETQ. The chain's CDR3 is CASSLGAGPTGELFF. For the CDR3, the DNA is TGCGCCAGCAGCTTGGGGGCAGGCCCCACCGGGGAGCTGTTTTTT. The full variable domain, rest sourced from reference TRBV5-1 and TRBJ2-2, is KAGVTQTPRYLIKTRGQQVTLSCSPISGHRSVSWYQQTPGQGLQFLFEYFSETQRNKGNFPGRFSGRQFSNSRSEMNVSTLELGDSALYLCASSLGAGPTGELFFGEGSRLTVL.

Here the CDR3 DNA reads TGTGCCAGCAGCCCTCGCTGGGACAGGGGGACCTACGAGCAGTACTTC. Encoded protein: CASSPRWDRGTYEQYF. The chain recombines TRBV9 with TRBJ2-7; 11 bases line up with TRBD1. Trimming took 4 bases from V and 2 from J; bases not matched to a gene: 8. CDR1 and CDR2 from the germline V gene are SGDLS and YYNGEE. This CDR3 contains 16 residues.

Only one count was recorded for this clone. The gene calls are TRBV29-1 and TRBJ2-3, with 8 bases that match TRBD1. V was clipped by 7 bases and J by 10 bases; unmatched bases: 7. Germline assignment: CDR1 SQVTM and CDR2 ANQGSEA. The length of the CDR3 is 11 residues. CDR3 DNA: TGCAGCGCTGAGACAGGGGAAGCGCAGTATTTT. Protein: CSAETGEAQYF.